A selection of T cell receptor beta chains follows, all from one sample in a study of T-cell memory formation after mild COVID-19. Via MiXCR, TCRdb re-called the 5' RACE reads, giving one row per CDR3 protein. The sample holds 200,000 to 300,000 distinct CDR3 sequences, 8.5% to 9.5% seen once. The material sequenced was PBMCs or a T cell subset sorted from them (not recorded which). The source of these receptors is a man aged 18 to 35 who had mild COVID-19 (a few samples of this study predate the infection). Cell type and time point are not known. CDR3s include the opening cysteine and the closing phenylalanine or tryptophan. A D gene is named only where the DNA matches it firmly. Part of the rows lack a size; the others show once, few, many or a class for expanded clones.

j_call cdr3_length v_call clone_size d_call cdr3_aa cdr3_nt
TRBJ2-7 16 TRBV12-3/TRBV12-4 NA NA CASSPPGGGGPHEQYF TGTGCCAGCAGTCCGCCCGGGGGCGGGGGACCCCACGAGCAGTACTTC
TRBJ2-2 15 TRBV11-3 NA TRBD1 CASSQDRGLTGELFF TGTGCCAGCAGCCAAGACAGGGGGCTTACCGGGGAGCTGTTTTTT
TRBJ2-3 14 TRBV27 few TRBD2 CASSLAGGPHTQYF TGTGCCAGCAGCCTAGCGGGGGGGCCGCATACGCAGTATTTT
TRBJ2-3 14 TRBV10-3 few NA CATLLRRGTDTQYF TGTGCCACCCTCCTTCGGCGGGGCACAGATACGCAGTATTTT
TRBJ2-4 14 TRBV28 NA NA CASTSGRDKYIQYF TGTGCCAGCACCTCGGGTAGGGATAAGTACATTCAGTACTTC
TRBJ1-6 14 TRBV5-1 few NA CASSWTGVNSPLHF TGCGCCAGCAGCTGGACGGGGGTAAATTCACCCCTCCACTTT
TRBJ2-2 15 TRBV7-2 many TRBD2 CASSFTSGVTGELFF TGTGCCAGCAGCTTCACTAGCGGGGTCACCGGGGAGCTGTTTTTT
TRBJ2-5 18 TRBV4-3 few NA CASSQDIPRGRGAETQYF TGCGCCAGCAGCCAAGATATCCCCAGGGGCCGCGGGGCAGAGACCCAGTACTTC
TRBJ2-5 11 TRBV29-1 few NA CSVGVQETQYF TGCAGCGTTGGCGTCCAAGAGACCCAGTACTTC
TRBJ2-7 12 TRBV7-2 NA NA CASSREVYEQYF TGTGCCAGCAGCCGCGAGGTGTACGAGCAGTACTTC
TRBJ2-3 13 TRBV20-1 few NA CSAKGGSTDTQYF TGCAGTGCTAAGGGCGGGAGCACAGATACGCAGTATTTT
TRBJ2-7 15 TRBV3-1 many TRBD1 CASSQGPGQGREQYF TGTGCCAGCAGCCAAGGGCCGGGACAGGGGAGAGAGCAGTACTTC
TRBJ2-3 18 TRBV9 few TRBD2 CASSVEWWTSGGTDTQYF TGTGCCAGCAGCGTAGAGTGGTGGACTAGCGGGGGGACAGATACGCAGTATTTT
TRBJ1-6 15 TRBV28 few TRBD1 CASSIGGTYNSPLHF TGTGCCAGCAGCATAGGGGGCACCTATAATTCACCCCTCCACTTT